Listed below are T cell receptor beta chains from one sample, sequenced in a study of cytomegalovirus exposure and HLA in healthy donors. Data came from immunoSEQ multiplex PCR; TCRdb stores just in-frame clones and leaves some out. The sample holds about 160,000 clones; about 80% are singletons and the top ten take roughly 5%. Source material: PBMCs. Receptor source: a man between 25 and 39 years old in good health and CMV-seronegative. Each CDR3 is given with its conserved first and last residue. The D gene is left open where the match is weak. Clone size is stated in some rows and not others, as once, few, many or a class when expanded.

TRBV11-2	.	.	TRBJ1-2	TGTGCCAGCAGCTACAACCTCAACCAGGGGAACTATGGCTACACCTTC	CASSYNLNQGNYGYTF
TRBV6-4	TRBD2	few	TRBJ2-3	TGTGCCAGCAGTGCCCTAGCGGGAGGGTTAGATACGCAGTATTTT	CASSALAGGLDTQYF
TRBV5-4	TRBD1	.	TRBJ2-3	TGTGCCAGCAGCTTGAGACAGGGGGCCCGCAATACGCAGTATTTT	CASSLRQGARNTQYF
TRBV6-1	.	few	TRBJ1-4	TGTGCCAGCAGCAACAGGGAAAGTAATGAAAAACTGTTTTTT	CASSNRESNEKLFF
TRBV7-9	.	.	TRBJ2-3	TGTTCCAGCAGCTTAGACGGGAGCACCGAAGATACGCAGTATTTT	CSSSLDGSTEDTQYF
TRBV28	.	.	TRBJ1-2	TGTGCCAGCAGCCCTACCTTCGTAGGCGGAGGAGGGGGCTACACCTTC	CASSPTFVGGGGGYTF
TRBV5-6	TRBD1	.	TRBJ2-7	TGTGCCAGCAGCTCACCGAGACAGGGATTCTACGAGCAGTACTTC	CASSSPRQGFYEQYF
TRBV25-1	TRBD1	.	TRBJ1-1	TGTGCCAGCAGTCCCCGGACAGGGCTATCGAACACTGAAGCTTTCTTT	CASSPRTGLSNTEAFF
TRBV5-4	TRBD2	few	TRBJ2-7	TGTGCCAGCAGCTCCGGGACTAGTATTAACGAGCAGTACTTC	CASSSGTSINEQYF
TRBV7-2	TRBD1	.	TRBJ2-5	TGTGCCAGCATGGGGACAGCCTTGAAGACCCAGTACTTC	CASMGTALKTQYF
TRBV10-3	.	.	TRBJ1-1	TGTGCCATCGGGGCATTGGAGAACACTGAAGCTTTCTTT	CAIGALENTEAFF
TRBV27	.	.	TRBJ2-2	TGTGCCAGCAGTTTGTCCGGGGAGAACACCGGGGAGCTGTTTTTT	CASSLSGENTGELFF
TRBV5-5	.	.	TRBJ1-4	TGTGCCAGCAGCAGGGGCCAGGGGTGGACTAATGAAAAACTGTTTTTT	CASSRGQGWTNEKLFF
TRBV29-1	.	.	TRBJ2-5	TGCAGCGTGGCCATGGGTGGAGAAGAGACCCAGTACTTC	CSVAMGGEETQYF
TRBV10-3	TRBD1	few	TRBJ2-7	TGTGCCATCAGGGACAGGGTGTCCTACGAGCAGTACTTC	CAIRDRVSYEQYF
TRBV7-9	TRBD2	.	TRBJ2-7	TGTGCCAGCAGCTGGACTAGCGGGGACTACGAGCAGTACTTC	CASSWTSGDYEQYF
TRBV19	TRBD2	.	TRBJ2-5	TGTGCCAGTAGTATATGGGTAGCGGGAGCCCAAGAGACCCAGTACTTC	CASSIWVAGAQETQYF
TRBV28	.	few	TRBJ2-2	TGTGCCAGCAGTCTGGGACAGAACACCGGGGAGCTGTTTTTT	CASSLGQNTGELFF
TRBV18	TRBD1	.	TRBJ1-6	TGTGCCAGCTCTCGGGCCCAAGGAGGGACAGCCGCTAATTCACCCCTCCACTTT	CASSRAQGGTAANSPLHF
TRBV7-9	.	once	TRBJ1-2	TGTGCCAGCAGCTTAGCTGTGGGGGCAGGTCCCTATGGCTACACCTTC	CASSLAVGAGPYGYTF
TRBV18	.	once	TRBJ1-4	TGTGCCAGCTCACCAGGGCTTAGAGGGCTGATCTCTGAAAAACTGTTTTTT	CASSPGLRGLISEKLFF
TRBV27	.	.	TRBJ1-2	TGTGCCAGCAGTTTAGGAATAGCCAACTATGGCTACACCTTC	CASSLGIANYGYTF
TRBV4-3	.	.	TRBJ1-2	TGCGCCAGCAGCCAAGAGGGCACTAACTATGGCTACACCTTC	CASSQEGTNYGYTF
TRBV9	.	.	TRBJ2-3	TGTGCCAGCAGCGTAGCTATCCGTCGCACAGATACGCAGTATTTT	CASSVAIRRTDTQYF
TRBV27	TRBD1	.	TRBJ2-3	TGTGCCAGCAGTCCAGGGACAGGTTTACGGATTTCGCCGTATTTT	CASSPGTGLRISPYF
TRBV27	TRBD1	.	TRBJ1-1	TGTGCCAGCAGTTTAAAAGCGACAGGGGGTATTCAGACTGAAGCTTTCTTT	CASSLKATGGIQTEAFF
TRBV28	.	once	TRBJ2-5	TGTGCCAGCTTTGTTAATCGGGGGGCGGGTGAGACCCAGTACTTC	CASFVNRGAGETQYF
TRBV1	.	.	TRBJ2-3	TGCACCAGCCCTCGAAGGGCGGGAGAGCAGAAGACGCAGTATTTT	CTSPRRAGEQKTQYF
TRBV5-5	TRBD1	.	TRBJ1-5	TGTGCCAGCAGCTATGGGACAGGGGTAGGTTCCCAGCATTTT	CASSYGTGVGSQHF
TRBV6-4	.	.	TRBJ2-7	TGTGCCAGCAGAAAGGTAGCGGACAGGCCCTACGAGCAGTACTTC	CASRKVADRPYEQYF
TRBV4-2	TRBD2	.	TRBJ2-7	TGTGCCAGCAGCCGTACTAGCGGGCTCGAAGACGAGCAGTACTTC	CASSRTSGLEDEQYF
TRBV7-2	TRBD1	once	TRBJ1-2	TGTGCCAGCAGCCACCGTCGGGACAGGTTATGGTATGGCTACACCTTC	CASSHRRDRLWYGYTF
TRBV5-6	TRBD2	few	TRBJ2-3	TGTGCCAGCAGCTCCAGGGGACTAGCGACAGATACGCAGTATTTT	CASSSRGLATDTQYF
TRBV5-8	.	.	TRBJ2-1	TGTGCCAGCAGCTTTATTAACAATGAGCAGTTCTTC	CASSFINNEQFF
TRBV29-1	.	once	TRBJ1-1	TGCAGCGTTGAGGCGGGATCCTTTTTCGGGGACACTGAAGCTTTCTTT	CSVEAGSFFGDTEAFF
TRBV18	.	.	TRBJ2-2	TGTGCCAGCTCACCTTTAGCGCCCACGAACACCGGGGAGCTGTTTTTT	CASSPLAPTNTGELFF
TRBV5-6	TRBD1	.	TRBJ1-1	TGTGCCAGCAGCCGGCTAGGGGGCAACGAAGCTTTCTTT	CASSRLGGNEAFF
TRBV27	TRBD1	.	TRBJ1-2	TGTGCCAGCAGTCCCCGGGACAGGGGGCGCCCCTATGGCTACACCTTC	CASSPRDRGRPYGYTF
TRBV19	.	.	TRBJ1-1	TGTGCCAGTAGTATAGGACGACACGAAGCTTTCTTT	CASSIGRHEAFF
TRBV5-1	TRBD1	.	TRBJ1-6	TGCGCCAGCAGCCAGACAGGGCCCAATTCACCCCTCCACTTT	CASSQTGPNSPLHF
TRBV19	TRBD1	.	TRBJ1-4	TGTGCCAGTACCTCACTGGACAGGGAGGAAAAACTGTTTTTT	CASTSLDREEKLFF
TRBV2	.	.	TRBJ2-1	TGTGCCATGCGGTACAGGGTCAATGAGCAGTTCTTC	CAMRYRVNEQFF
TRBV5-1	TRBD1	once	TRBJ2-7	TGCGCCAGCAGCTTGGCTGGGACAGCCTCCTACGAGCAGTACTTC	CASSLAGTASYEQYF
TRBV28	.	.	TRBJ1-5	TGTGCCAGCACGGCGGGGGGTAGGCAGCCCCAGCATTTT	CASTAGGRQPQHF
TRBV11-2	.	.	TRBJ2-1	TGTGCCAGCAGCCCGGAGGGGACTCACAATGAGCAGTTCTTC	CASSPEGTHNEQFF
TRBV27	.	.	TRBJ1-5	TGTGCCAGCAGTCTAAGGAGAAACGGGACACCACGGGGTCAGCCCCAGCATTTT	CASSLRRNGTPRGQPQHF
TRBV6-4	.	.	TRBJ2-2	TGTGCCAGCAGTGTCCTTCAGGCAGGGAACACCGGGGAGCTGTTTTTT	CASSVLQAGNTGELFF
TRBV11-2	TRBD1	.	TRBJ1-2	TGTGCCAGCAGCTTAGCCTTCACGACAGGGGGAAATGGCTACACCTTC	CASSLAFTTGGNGYTF
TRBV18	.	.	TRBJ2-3	TGTGCCAGCTCCTTCGACAGTAACAGAGATACGCAGTATTTT	CASSFDSNRDTQYF
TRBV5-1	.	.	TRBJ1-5	TGCGCCAGCAGCTTGTCCGGTGATAGCAATCAGCCCCAGCATTTT	CASSLSGDSNQPQHF
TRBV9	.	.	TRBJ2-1	TGTGCCAGCAGCGTTAGCGGCGGTTACAATGAGCAGTTCTTC	CASSVSGGYNEQFF
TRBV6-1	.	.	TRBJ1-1	TGTGCCAGCAGCGGCAGCGCATACACTGAAGCTTTCTTT	CASSGSAYTEAFF
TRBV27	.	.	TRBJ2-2	TGTGCCAGCAGTCCCGGACAGCGCTCGTTAAACACCGGGGAGCTGTTTTTT	CASSPGQRSLNTGELFF
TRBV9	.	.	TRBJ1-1	TGTGCCAGCAGCGTAGGGGGCGGTTTGGAGCCGAACACTGAAGCTTTCTTT	CASSVGGGLEPNTEAFF
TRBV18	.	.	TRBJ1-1	TGTGCCAGCTCAGCGACTAGGGGAGGGGCTAACACTGAAGCTTTCTTT	CASSATRGGANTEAFF
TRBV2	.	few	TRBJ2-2	TGTGCCAGCGTGCTAGGAGTCACCGGGGAGCTGTTTTTT	CASVLGVTGELFF
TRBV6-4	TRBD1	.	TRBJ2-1	TGTGCCAGCAGTGACTCGGGACAGGGGTCCTACAATGAGCAGTTCTTC	CASSDSGQGSYNEQFF
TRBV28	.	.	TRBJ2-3	TGTGCCAGCAGTTTATGGGGCTTTGATCTCACAGATACGCAGTATTTT	CASSLWGFDLTDTQYF
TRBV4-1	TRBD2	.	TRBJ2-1	TGCGCCAGCAGCCACCTCCCCGGGGGGGCAGACAATGAGCAGTTCTTC	CASSHLPGGADNEQFF